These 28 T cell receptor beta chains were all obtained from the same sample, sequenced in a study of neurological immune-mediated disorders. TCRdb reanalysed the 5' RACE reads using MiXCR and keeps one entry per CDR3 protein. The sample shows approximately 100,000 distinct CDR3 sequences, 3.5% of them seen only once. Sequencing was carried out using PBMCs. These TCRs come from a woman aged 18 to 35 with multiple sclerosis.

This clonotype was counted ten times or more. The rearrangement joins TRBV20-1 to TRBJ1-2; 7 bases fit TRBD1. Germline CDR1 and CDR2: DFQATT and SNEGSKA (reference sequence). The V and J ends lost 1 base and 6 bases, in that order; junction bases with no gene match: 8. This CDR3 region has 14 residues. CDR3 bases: TGCAGTGCTAGAGGGATCGACAGGGAACATGGCTACACCTTC. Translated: CSARGIDREHGYTF.

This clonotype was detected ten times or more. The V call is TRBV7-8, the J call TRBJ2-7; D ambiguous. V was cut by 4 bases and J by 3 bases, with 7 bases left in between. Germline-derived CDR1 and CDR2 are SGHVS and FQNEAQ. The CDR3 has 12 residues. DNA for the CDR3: TGTGCCAGCAGCTATGGAAGCTACGAGCAGTACTTC. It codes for CASSYGSYEQYF.

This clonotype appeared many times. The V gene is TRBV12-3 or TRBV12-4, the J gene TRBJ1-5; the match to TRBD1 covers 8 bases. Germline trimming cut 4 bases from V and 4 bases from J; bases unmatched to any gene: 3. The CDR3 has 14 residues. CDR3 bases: TGTGCCAGCAGTTCTACAGGGGGAAATCAGCCCCAGCATTTT. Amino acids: CASSSTGGNQPQHF.

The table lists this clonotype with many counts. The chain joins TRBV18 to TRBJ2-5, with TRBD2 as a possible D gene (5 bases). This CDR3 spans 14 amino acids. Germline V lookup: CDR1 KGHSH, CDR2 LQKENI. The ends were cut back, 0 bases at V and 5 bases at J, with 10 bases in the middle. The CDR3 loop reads CASSPPVRGETQYF. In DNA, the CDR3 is TGTGCCAGCTCACCACCGGTCCGCGGGGAGACCCAGTACTTC.

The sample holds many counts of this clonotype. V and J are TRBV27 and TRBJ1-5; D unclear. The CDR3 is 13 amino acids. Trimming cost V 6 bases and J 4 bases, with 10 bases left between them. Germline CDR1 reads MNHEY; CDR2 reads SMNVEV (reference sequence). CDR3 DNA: TGTGCCAGCAGATCAGAGCATAATCAGCCCCAGCATTTT. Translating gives CASRSEHNQPQHF.

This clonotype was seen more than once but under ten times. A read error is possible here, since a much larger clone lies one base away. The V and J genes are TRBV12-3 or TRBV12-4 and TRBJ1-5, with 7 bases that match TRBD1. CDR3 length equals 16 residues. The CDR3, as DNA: TGTGCCAGCAGTTTCGGAGGGACAGTTTTCAATCAGCACCAGCATTTT. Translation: CASSFGGTVFNQHQHF.

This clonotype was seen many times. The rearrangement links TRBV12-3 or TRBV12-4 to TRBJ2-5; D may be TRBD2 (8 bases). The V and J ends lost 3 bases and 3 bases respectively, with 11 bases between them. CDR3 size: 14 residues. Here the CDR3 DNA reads TGTGCCAGCAGTTTTAGCGGGACAGAAGAGACCCAGTACTTC. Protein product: CASSFSGTEETQYF.

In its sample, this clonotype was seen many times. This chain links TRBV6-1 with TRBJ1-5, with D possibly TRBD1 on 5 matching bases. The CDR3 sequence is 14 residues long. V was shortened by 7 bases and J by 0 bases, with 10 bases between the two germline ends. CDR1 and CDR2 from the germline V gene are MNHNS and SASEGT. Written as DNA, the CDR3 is TGTGCCAGCACCGAAGGGGTTAGCAATCAGCCCCAGCATTTT. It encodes CASTEGVSNQPQHF.

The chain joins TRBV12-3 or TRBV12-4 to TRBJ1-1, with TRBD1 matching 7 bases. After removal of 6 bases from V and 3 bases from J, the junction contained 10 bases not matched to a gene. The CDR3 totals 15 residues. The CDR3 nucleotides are TGTGCCAGCAGGGGAGACAGGGAGAGGGACACTGAAGCTTTCTTT. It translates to CASRGDRERDTEAFF.

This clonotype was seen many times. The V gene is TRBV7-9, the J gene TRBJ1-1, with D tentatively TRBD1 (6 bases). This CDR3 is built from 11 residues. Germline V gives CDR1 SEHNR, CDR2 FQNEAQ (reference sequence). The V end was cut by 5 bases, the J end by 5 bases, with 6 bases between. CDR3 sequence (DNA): TGTGCCAGCAGCACAGGGACTGAAGCTTTCTTT. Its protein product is CASSTGTEAFF.

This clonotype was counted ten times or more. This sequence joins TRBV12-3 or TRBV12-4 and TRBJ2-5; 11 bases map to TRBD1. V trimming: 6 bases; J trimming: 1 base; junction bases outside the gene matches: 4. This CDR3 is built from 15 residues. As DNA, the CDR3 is TGTGCCAGCAGCCGGGACAGGGGGGCCCAAGAGACCCAGTACTTC. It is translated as CASSRDRGAQETQYF.

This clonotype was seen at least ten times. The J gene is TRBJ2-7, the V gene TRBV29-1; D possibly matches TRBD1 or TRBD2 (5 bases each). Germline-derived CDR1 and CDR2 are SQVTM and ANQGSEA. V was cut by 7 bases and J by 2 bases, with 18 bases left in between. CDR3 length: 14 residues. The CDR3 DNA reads TGCAGCGCCTCCAGACCCGGGGCCACCTACGAGCAGTACTTC. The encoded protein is CSASRPGATYEQYF.

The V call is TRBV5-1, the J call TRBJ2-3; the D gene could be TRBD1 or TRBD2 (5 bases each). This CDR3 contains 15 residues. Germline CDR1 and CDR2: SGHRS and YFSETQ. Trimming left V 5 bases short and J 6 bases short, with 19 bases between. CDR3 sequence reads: CASSPLGTRGDTQYF. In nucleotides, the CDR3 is TGCGCCAGCAGTCCTCTAGGGACCCGCGGGGATACGCAGTATTTT.

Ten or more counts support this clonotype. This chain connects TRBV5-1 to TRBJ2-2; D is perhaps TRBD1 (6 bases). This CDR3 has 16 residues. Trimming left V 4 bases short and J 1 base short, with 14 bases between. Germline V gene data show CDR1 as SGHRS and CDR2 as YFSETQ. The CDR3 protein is CASSPQTGLNTGELFF. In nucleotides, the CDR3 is TGCGCCAGCAGCCCCCAGACAGGACTGAACACCGGGGAGCTGTTTTTT. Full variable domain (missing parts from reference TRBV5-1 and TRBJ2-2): KAGVTQTPRYLIKTRGQQVTLSCSPISGHRSVSWYQQTPGQGLQFLFEYFSETQRNKGNFPGRFSGRQFSNSRSEMNVSTLELGDSALYLCASSPQTGLNTGELFFGEGSRLTVL.

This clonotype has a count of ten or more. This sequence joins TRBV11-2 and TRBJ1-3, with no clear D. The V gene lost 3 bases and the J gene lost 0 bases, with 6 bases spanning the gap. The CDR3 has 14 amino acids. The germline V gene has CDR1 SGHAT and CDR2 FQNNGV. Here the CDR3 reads CASSFTSSGNTIYF. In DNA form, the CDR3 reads TGTGCCAGCAGCTTCACTAGCTCTGGAAACACCATATATTTT. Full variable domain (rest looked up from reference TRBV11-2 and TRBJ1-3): EAGVAQSPRYKIIEKRQSVAFWCNPISGHATLYWYQQILGQGPKLLIQFQNNGVVDDSQLPKDRFSAERLKGVDSTLKIQPAKLEDSAVYLCASSFTSSGNTIYFGEGSWLTVV.

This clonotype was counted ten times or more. The CDR3 DNA reads as TGTGCCAGCAGTCTAAGGGCAGCTAATGAAAAACTGTTTTTT. It specifies CASSLRAANEKLFF. This sequence joins TRBV12-3 or TRBV12-4 and TRBJ1-4, with D uncertain. This CDR3 comprises 14 residues. With 5 bases removed from V and 3 bases from J, the gap between germline ends came to 10 bases.

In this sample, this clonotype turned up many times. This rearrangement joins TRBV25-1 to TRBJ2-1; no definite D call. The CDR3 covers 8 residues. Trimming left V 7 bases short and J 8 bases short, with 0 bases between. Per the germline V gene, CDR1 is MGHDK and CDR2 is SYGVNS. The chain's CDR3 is CASNEQFF. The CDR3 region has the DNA TGTGCCAGCAATGAGCAGTTCTTC.

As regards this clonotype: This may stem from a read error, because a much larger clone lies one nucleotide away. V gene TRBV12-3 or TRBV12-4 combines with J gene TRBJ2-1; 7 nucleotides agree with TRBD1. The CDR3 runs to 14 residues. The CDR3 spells CSSRPGGSYNEQFF. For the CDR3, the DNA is TGTTCCAGCAGACCAGGGGGATCCTACAATGAGCAGTTCTTC.

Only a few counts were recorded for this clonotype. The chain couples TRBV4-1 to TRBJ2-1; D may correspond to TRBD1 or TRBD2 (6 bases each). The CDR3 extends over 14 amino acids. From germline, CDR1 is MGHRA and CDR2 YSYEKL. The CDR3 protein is CAVGGRGSYNEQFF. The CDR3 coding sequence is TGCGCTGTGGGAGGCAGGGGCTCCTACAATGAGCAGTTCTTC.

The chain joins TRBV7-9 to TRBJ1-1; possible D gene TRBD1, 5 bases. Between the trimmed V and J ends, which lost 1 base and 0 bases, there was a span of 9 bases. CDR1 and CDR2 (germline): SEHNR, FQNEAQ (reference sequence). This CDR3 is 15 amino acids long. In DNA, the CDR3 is TGTGCCAGCAGCTTAGACGGCAGGGTGAACACTGAAGCTTTCTTT. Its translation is CASSLDGRVNTEAFF.

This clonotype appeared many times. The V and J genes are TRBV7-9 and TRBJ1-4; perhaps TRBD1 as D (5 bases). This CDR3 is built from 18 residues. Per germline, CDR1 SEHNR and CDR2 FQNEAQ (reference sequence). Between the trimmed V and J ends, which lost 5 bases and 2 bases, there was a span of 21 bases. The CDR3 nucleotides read TGTGCCAGCAGCACCCCCCCGGGACGGGGGTATACTAATGAAAAACTGTTTTTT. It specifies CASSTPPGRGYTNEKLFF.

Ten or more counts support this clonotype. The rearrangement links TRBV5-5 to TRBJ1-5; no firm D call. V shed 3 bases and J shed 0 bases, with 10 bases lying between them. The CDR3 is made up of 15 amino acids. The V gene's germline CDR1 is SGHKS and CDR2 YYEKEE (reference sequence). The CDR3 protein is CASSSWVDSNQPQHF. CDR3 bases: TGTGCCAGCAGCTCTTGGGTCGATAGCAATCAGCCCCAGCATTTT.

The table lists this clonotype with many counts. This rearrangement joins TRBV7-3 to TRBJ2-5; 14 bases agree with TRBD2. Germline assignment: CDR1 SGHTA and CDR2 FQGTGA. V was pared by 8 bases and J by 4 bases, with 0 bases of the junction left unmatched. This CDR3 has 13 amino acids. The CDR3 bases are TGTGCCAGCGGACTAGCGGGAGGAGAGACCCAGTACTTC. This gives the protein CASGLAGGETQYF.

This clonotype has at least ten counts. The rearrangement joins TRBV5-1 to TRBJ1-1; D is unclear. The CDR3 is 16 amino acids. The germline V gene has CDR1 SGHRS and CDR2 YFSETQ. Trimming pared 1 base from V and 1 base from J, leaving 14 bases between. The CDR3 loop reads CASSLRPAGENTEAFF. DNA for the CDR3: TGCGCCAGCAGCTTGCGCCCGGCGGGAGAGAACACTGAAGCTTTCTTT.

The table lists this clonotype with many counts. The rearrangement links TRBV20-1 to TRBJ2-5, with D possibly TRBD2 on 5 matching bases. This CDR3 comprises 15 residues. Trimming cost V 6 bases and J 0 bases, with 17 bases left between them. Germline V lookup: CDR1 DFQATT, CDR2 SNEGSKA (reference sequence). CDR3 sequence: CSAYDRRGYQETQYF. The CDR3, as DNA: TGCAGTGCATATGACCGGCGAGGGTACCAAGAGACCCAGTACTTC.

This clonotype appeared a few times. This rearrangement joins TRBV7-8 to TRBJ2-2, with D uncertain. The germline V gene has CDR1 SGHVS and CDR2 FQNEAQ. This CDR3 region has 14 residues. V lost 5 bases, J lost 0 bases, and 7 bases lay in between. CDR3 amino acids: CASSISTNTGELFF. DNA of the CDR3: TGTGCCAGCAGCATCTCTACGAACACCGGGGAGCTGTTTTTT.

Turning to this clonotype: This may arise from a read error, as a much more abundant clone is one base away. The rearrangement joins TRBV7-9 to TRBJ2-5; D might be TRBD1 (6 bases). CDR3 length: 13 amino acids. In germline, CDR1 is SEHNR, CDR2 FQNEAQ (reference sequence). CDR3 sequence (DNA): TGTGCCAGCAGCTTAGTGGGACAAGAGACCCGGTACTTC. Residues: CASSLVGQETRYF.

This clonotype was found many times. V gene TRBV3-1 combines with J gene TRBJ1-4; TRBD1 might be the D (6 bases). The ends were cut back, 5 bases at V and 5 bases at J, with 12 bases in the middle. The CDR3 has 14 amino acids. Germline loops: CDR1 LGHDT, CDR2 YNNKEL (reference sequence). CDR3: CASSNSGVNEKLFF. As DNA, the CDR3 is TGTGCCAGCAGCAACTCAGGGGTAAATGAAAAACTGTTTTTT.